This TCR beta chain comes out of a study of T cell responses to AZD1222 COVID-19 vaccine. Trimming stripped 3 bases from V and 8 bases from J, with 14 bases between. Germline V gene sequence: CDR1 SGDLS, CDR2 YYNGEE. The CDR3 spans 14 residues. Produced via immunoSEQ multiplex PCR; TCRdb's table is partial and in-frame only. The repertoire holds about 85,000 clones, with 80% to 90% as singletons. A single count supports this clone. Its antigen remains unidentified. Study observations and caveats: A reported finding is that nearly half of spike-specific TCRs target unmutated variant regions.

Sequenced here: peripheral blood, sampled on day 0 of AZD1222 vaccination. The receptor comes from an adult in good health. The chain links TRBV9 to TRBJ1-4; D call uncertain. DNA for the CDR3: TGTGCCAGCAGCGCCACCCAGGTTGGCGAAAAACTGTTTTTT. Residues: CASSATQVGEKLFF.